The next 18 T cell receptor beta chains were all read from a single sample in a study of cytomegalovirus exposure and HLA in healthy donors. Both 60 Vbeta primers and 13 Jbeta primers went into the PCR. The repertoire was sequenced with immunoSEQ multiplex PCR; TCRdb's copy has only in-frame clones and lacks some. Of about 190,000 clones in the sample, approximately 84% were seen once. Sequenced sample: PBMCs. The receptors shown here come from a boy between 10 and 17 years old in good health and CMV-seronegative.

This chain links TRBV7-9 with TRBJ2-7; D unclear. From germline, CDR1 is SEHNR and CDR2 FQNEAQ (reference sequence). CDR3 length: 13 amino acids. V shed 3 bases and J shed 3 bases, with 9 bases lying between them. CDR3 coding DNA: TGTGCCAGCAGCTTTAACTCCCTCTACGAGCAGTACTTC. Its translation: CASSFNSLYEQYF.

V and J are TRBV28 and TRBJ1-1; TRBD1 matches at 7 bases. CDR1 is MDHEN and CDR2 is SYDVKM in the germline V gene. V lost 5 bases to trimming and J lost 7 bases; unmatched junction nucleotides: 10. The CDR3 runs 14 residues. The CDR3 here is CASSPLDRIHEAFF. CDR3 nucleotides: TGTGCCAGCAGTCCATTGGACAGGATACATGAAGCTTTCTTT.

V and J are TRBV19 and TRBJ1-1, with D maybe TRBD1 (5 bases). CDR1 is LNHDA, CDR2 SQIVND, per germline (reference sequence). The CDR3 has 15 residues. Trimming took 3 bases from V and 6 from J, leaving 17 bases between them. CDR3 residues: CASSISLGGMPEAFF. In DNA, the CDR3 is TGTGCCAGTAGTATCAGTCTGGGGGGGATGCCTGAAGCTTTCTTT.

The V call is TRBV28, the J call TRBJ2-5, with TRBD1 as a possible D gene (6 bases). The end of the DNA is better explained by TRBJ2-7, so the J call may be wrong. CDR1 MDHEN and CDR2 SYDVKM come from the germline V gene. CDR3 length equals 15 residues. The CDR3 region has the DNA TGTGCCAGCAGTAGACCCGGGACATTAAACTACGAGCAGTACTTC. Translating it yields CASSRPGTLNYEQYF.

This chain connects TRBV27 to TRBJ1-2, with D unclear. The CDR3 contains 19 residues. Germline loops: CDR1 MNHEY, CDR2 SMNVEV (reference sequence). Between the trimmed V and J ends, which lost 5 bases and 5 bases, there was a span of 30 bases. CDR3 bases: TGTGCCAGCAGTGCCCACTTCTTGGGCGGGGTCAGAGACGTTTATGGCTACACCTTC. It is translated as CASSAHFLGGVRDVYGYTF.

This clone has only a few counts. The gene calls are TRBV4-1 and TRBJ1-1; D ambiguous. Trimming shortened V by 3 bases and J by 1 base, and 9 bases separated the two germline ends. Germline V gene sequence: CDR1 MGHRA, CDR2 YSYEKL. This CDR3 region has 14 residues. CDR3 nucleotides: TGCGCCAGCAGCCATCCGGGAAAGAACACTGAAGCTTTCTTT. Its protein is CASSHPGKNTEAFF.

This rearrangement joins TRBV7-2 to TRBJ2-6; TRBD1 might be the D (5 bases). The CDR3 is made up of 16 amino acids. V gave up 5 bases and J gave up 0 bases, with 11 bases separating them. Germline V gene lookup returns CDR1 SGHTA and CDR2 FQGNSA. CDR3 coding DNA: TGTGCCAGCAGCCTCAACGGACACTCTGGGGCCAACGTCCTGACTTTC. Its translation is CASSLNGHSGANVLTF.

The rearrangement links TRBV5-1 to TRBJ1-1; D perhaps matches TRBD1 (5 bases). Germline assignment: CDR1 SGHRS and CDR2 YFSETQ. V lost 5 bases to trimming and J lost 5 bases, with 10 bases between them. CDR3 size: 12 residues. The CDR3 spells CASRGQGTEAFF. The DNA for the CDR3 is TGCGCCAGCAGGGGGCAGGGAACTGAAGCTTTCTTT. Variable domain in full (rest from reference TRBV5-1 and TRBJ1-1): KAGVTQTPRYLIKTRGQQVTLSCSPISGHRSVSWYQQTPGQGLQFLFEYFSETQRNKGNFPGRFSGRQFSNSRSEMNVSTLELGDSALYLCASRGQGTEAFFGQGTRLTVV.

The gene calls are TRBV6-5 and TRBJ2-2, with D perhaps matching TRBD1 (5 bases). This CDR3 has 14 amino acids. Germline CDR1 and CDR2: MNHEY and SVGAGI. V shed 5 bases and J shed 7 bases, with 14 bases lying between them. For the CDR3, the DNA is TGTGCCAGCAGTGCGGAAGGGGTTGTCGGGGAGCTGTTTTTT. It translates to CASSAEGVVGELFF.

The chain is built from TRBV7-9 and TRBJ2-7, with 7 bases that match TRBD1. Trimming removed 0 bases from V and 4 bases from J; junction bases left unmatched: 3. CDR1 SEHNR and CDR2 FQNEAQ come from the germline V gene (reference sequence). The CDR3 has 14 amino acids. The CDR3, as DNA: TGTGCCAGCAGCTTAGCAGGGGGCGGGTACGAGCAGTACTTC. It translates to CASSLAGGGYEQYF.

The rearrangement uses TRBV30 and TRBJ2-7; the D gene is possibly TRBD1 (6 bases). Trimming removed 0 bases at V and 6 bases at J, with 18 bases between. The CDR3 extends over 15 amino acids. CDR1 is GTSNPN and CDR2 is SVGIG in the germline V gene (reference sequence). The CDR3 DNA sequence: TGTGCCTGGAGTGTCGACGGGACATTAGGGACCGAGCAGTACTTC. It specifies CAWSVDGTLGTEQYF.

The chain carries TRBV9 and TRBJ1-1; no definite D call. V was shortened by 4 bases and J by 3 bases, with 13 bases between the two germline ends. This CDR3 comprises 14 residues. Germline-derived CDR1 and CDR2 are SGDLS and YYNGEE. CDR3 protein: CASSSIMGDTEAFF. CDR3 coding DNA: TGTGCCAGCAGCTCCATCATGGGCGACACTGAAGCTTTCTTT.

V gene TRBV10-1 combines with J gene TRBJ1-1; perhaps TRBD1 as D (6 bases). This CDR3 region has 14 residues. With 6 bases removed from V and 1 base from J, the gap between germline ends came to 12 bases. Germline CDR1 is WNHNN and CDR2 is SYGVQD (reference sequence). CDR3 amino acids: CASRAGQQNTEAFF. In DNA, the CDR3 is TGCGCCAGCAGGGCCGGACAGCAGAACACTGAAGCTTTCTTT.

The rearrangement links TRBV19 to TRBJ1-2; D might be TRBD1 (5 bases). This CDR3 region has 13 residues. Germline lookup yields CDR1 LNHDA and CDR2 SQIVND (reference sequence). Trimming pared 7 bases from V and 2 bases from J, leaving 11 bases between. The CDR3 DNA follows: TGTGCCAGTATTGGACACACCAACTATGGCTACACCTTC. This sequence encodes CASIGHTNYGYTF.

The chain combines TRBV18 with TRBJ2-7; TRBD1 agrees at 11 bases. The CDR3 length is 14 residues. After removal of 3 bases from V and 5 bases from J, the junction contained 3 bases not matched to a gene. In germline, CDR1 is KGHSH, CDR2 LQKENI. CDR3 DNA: TGTGCCAGCTCACCGGGACAGGGGGGCGACGAGCAGTACTTC. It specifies CASSPGQGGDEQYF.

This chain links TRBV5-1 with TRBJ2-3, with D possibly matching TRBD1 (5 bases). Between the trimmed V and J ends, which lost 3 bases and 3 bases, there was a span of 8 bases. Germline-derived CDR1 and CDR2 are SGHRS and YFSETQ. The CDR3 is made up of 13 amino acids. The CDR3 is CASSWGDTDTQYF. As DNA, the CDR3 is TGCGCCAGCAGCTGGGGCGATACAGATACGCAGTATTTT.

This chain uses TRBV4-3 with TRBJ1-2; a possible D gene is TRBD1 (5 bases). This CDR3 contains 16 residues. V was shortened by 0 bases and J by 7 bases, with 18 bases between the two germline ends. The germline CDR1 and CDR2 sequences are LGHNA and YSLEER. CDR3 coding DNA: TGCGCCAGCAGCCAAGATCTGGTTGGGAGCGGGGGTGGCTACACCTTC. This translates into CASSQDLVGSGGGYTF.

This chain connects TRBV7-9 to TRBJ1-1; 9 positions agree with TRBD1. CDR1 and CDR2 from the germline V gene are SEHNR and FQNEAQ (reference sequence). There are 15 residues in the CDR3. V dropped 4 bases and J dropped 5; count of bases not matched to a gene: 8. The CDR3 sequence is CASSSKQGAWTEAFF. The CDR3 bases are TGTGCCAGCAGCTCTAAACAGGGGGCATGGACTGAAGCTTTCTTT.